Below are 14 T cell receptor beta chains sequenced from a single sample in a study of patients with pleural tuberculosis. TCRdb processed the reads anew with MiXCR; each CDR3 protein has one entry. The sample carries 40,000 to 55,000 distinct CDR3 sequences, 7.3% recorded once. The source is a human donor with pleural tuberculosis.

The rearrangement joins TRBV4-2 to TRBJ2-5; D is perhaps TRBD2 (5 bases). The V gene's germline CDR1 is LGHNA and CDR2 YNFKEQ. V lost 4 bases, J lost 1 base, and 10 bases lay in between. The CDR3 extends over 14 amino acids. CDR3 protein: CASSLSGFQETQYF. The CDR3 coding sequence is TGTGCCAGCAGCCTGAGCGGATTCCAAGAGACCCAGTACTTC.

This clonotype was observed many times. The V call is TRBV28, the J call TRBJ1-2, with TRBD1 as a possible D gene (6 bases). CDR1 is MDHEN, CDR2 SYDVKM, per germline. V lost 3 bases, J lost 4 bases, and 15 bases lay in between. This CDR3 is built from 15 residues. The CDR3 region has the DNA TGTGCCAGCAGTTTCCCCCCTGCGGGGGCCTATGGCTACACCTTC. The encoded protein is CASSFPPAGAYGYTF.

This clonotype was detected ten times or more. This chain links TRBV19 with TRBJ1-1; D might be TRBD1 (5 bases). There are 14 residues in the CDR3. In germline, CDR1 is LNHDA, CDR2 SQIVND (reference sequence). V lost 7 bases to trimming and J lost 2 bases, with 14 bases between them. The CDR3 here is CASKTGTANTEAFF. The CDR3 bases are TGTGCCAGTAAGACCGGGACCGCAAACACTGAAGCTTTCTTT.

The chain combines TRBV5-1 with TRBJ1-1; no clear D. The CDR3 is 14 amino acids. Germline V CDR1 and CDR2: SGHRS, YFSETQ. Between the trimmed V and J ends, which lost 1 base and 0 bases, there was a span of 7 bases. CDR3 residues: CASSLIFLNTEAFF. DNA for the CDR3: TGCGCCAGCAGCTTGATCTTTTTGAACACTGAAGCTTTCTTT.

Many counts were recorded for this clonotype. The chain uses TRBV11-1 and TRBJ1-6; D is unclear. Trimming cost V 5 bases and J 7 bases, with 12 bases left between them. The CDR3 length is 14 residues. CDR1 and CDR2 (germline): SGHAT, FQDESV (reference sequence). CDR3 in DNA: TGTGCCAGCAGCAGGAGTATGGGAAATTCACCCCTCCACTTT. Encoded protein: CASSRSMGNSPLHF.

Concerning this clonotype: This clone may be a read error of a much larger clone one base away. The V and J genes are TRBV28 and TRBJ2-7; no clear D. Germline CDR1 MDHEN, CDR2 SYDVKM. The CDR3 is 11 amino acids. The CDR3 loop is CVSSLFREQYF. The CDR3 bases are TGTGTCAGCAGTTTATTTCGCGAGCAGTACTTC.

Many counts were recorded for this clonotype. This chain uses TRBV6-2 or TRBV6-3 with TRBJ2-1; 8 bases align to TRBD1. Germline CDR1 and CDR2: MNHEY and SVGEGT. The CDR3 totals 15 residues. The V gene end was trimmed by 0 bases and the J gene end by 6 bases; junction bases not matched to a gene: 4. The CDR3 spells CASSYSRTGGNEQFF. Here the CDR3 DNA reads TGTGCCAGCAGTTACTCGAGAACAGGGGGCAATGAGCAGTTCTTC.

This clonotype has ten or more counts. The rearrangement links TRBV5-2 to TRBJ2-3; the listed D gene, TRBD1, was not tested against the DNA. TRBV5-2 constitutes a pseudogene. CDR3 length: 16 amino acids. This CDR3 reads CASNNPGRRGTDTQYF. CDR3 bases: TGTGCCAGCAACAACCCGGGACGGAGAGGCACAGATACGCAGTATTTT.

Worth noting for this clonotype: A read error may explain this, as a much larger clone is one base away. The chain joins TRBV11-1 to TRBJ2-3; possibly TRBD1 or TRBD2 for D (5 bases each). Germline CDR1 and CDR2: SGHAT and FQDESV (reference sequence). The CDR3 loop spans 16 amino acids. Trimming removed 0 bases at V and 2 bases at J, with 12 bases between. The CDR3 DNA is TGTGCCAGCAGCTTAGCGAGCAGGGAGTACACAGATACGCAGTATTTT. As protein: CASSLASREYTDTQYF.

This clonotype was seen repeatedly, ten times or more. Here the CDR3 reads CASTPRRNEQFF. The CDR3 bases are TGTGCCAGCACCCCAAGGCGCAATGAGCAGTTCTTC. The V and J genes are TRBV2 and TRBJ2-1; D is uncertain. The CDR3 length is 12 residues. V lost 7 bases and J lost 6, with 10 bases in between. From germline, CDR1 is SNHLY and CDR2 FYNNEI.

This clonotype has ten or more counts. The chain joins TRBV2 to TRBJ1-4; TRBD1 matches 9 bases. The CDR3 is made up of 14 amino acids. Germline V CDR1 and CDR2: SNHLY, FYNNEI. Losses at the gene ends were 8 bases for V and 8 bases for J; bases not matched to a gene: 9. The CDR3 DNA follows: TGTGCCAGCTCCGAGACAGGGGGACGGGAAAAACTGTTTTTT. Protein: CASSETGGREKLFF.

The sample holds many counts of this clonotype. The chain links TRBV2 to TRBJ2-1; 8 bases match TRBD1. CDR1 is SNHLY, CDR2 FYNNEI, per germline. J gave up 7 bases and V 1 base, and 0 bases lay outside the gene matches. The CDR3 consists of 13 residues. The CDR3 loop is CASSEGTGNEQFF. The DNA of the CDR3 is TGTGCCAGCAGTGAAGGGACAGGGAATGAGCAGTTCTTC.

This clonotype was seen only a few times. The chain recombines TRBV12-3 or TRBV12-4 with TRBJ2-5; 7 bases match TRBD2. V lost 6 bases to trimming and J lost 6 bases; unmatched junction nucleotides: 4. There are 12 residues in the CDR3. The CDR3: CASSHGGKTQYF. For the CDR3, the DNA is TGTGCCAGCAGCCACGGGGGGAAGACCCAGTACTTC.

As to this clonotype: This may be a read error, as it is one base from a much larger clone. V usage is TRBV3-1 and J usage is TRBJ2-1, with 9 bases identical to TRBD1. Per the germline V gene, CDR1 is LGHDT and CDR2 is YNNKEL (reference sequence). The CDR3 is 15 residues long. V shed 6 bases, J shed 5 bases, and the junction held 8 bases outside the gene matches. As DNA, the CDR3 is TGTGCCAGCAGGGGACAGGGAGAGAGAGACAATGAGCAGTTCTTC. As protein: CASRGQGERDNEQFF.